Below, 27 T cell receptor beta chains from the same sample are listed, as sequenced in a study of T cells in tuberculosis. Sequencing used immunoSEQ multiplex PCR; TCRdb keeps in-frame clones, though not all of them. The repertoire includes about 45,000 clones, roughly 94% of them detected once, and under 2% sits in the top ten. Sequencing was done on a sample of PBMCs. These receptors all stem from a donor between 10 and 35 years old with latent tuberculosis or without tuberculosis infection. Some clones in this sample may be carry-over from other donors' samples.

The CDR3 sequence: CASSLAGAGGYTF. The CDR3, as DNA: TGTGCCAGCAGCTTAGCGGGGGCGGGAGGCTACACCTTC. This chain joins TRBV7-3 and TRBJ1-2; possible D gene TRBD1, 6 bases. This CDR3 is built from 13 residues. Germline lookup yields CDR1 SGHTA and CDR2 FQGTGA. V lost 2 bases, J lost 8 bases, and 12 bases lay in between. The complete variable domain, with remaining parts taken from reference TRBV7-3 and TRBJ1-2, reads GAGVSQTPSNKVTEKGKYVELRCDPISGHTALYWYRQSLGQGPEFLIYFQGTGAADDSGLPNDRFFAVRPEGSVSTLKIQRTERGDSAVYLCASSLAGAGGYTFGSGTRLTVV.

The V gene is TRBV6-5, the J gene TRBJ2-7, with a possible D match to TRBD1 (5 bases). V was trimmed by 4 bases and J by 0 bases, leaving 10 bases between them. This CDR3 spans 14 amino acids. Germline V lookup: CDR1 MNHEY, CDR2 SVGAGI. The CDR3 sequence is CASSFRAFSYEQYF. The CDR3 DNA reads TGTGCCAGCAGTTTCAGGGCTTTCTCCTACGAGCAGTACTTC.

The CDR3 DNA is TGTGCCAGCATCAGGGGGACACGGGCTGGAAACACCATATATTTT. Residues: CASIRGTRAGNTIYF. V and J are TRBV6-1 and TRBJ1-3; 7 bases are shared with TRBD1. Germline V lookup: CDR1 MNHNS, CDR2 SASEGT. This CDR3 is 15 amino acids long. J lost 2 bases, V lost 7 bases, and 8 bases had no gene match.

V gene TRBV4-1 combines with J gene TRBJ2-7, with D uncertain. The CDR3 spans 14 residues. Germline V gene lookup returns CDR1 MGHRA and CDR2 YSYEKL. The germline V and J ends were trimmed by 2 bases and 1 base, with 9 bases remaining between them. CDR3 nucleotide sequence: TGCGCCAGCAGCCAAAGTCCAGTATCCTACGAGCAGTACTTC. Its protein product is CASSQSPVSYEQYF.

V and J are TRBV19 and TRBJ1-1; TRBD1 matches 8 bases. The length of the CDR3 is 16 residues. Germline V gene sequence: CDR1 LNHDA, CDR2 SQIVND (reference sequence). V shed 2 bases, J shed 4 bases, and the junction held 9 bases outside the gene matches. This CDR3 is CASSIQGQGAGTEAFF. The CDR3, as DNA: TGTGCCAGTAGTATACAAGGACAGGGAGCAGGCACTGAAGCTTTCTTT.

The chain carries TRBV2 and TRBJ2-7; 10 nucleotides agree with TRBD2. Losses at the gene ends were 10 bases for V and 0 bases for J; bases not matched to a gene: 6. Germline lookup yields CDR1 SNHLY and CDR2 FYNNEI. The CDR3 runs 14 residues. CDR3 nucleotides: TGTGCCACACTTTCTAGCGGGAGCTCCTACGAGCAGTACTTC. This sequence encodes CATLSSGSSYEQYF. Full variable domain (outside the CDR3, taken from reference TRBV2 and TRBJ2-7): EPEVTQTPSHQVTQMGQEVILRCVPISNHLYFYWYRQILGQKVEFLVSFYNNEISEKSEIFDDQFSVERPDGSNFTLKIRSTKLEDSAMYFCATLSSGSSYEQYFGPGTRLTVT.

The chain uses TRBV7-9 and TRBJ2-7; possible D gene TRBD2, 6 bases. The CDR3 has 15 amino acids. With 0 bases removed from V and 0 bases from J, the gap between germline ends came to 9 bases. CDR1 SEHNR and CDR2 FQNEAQ come from the germline V gene (reference sequence). DNA for the CDR3: TGTGCCAGCAGCTTAGCGGGAGGTCGCTCCTACGAGCAGTACTTC. Protein sequence: CASSLAGGRSYEQYF.

CDR3 amino acids: CASSPPLRGEQYF. DNA for the CDR3: TGTGCCAGCTCACCACCTCTCAGGGGCGAGCAGTACTTC. The J gene is TRBJ2-7, the V gene TRBV18; perhaps TRBD1 as D (6 bases). The CDR3 runs 13 residues. The ends were cut back, 0 bases at V and 6 bases at J, with 9 bases in the middle. Germline values: CDR1 KGHSH, CDR2 LQKENI.

DNA of the CDR3: TGTGCCAGCAGTAACCCCGGACAGTCAGCCCTAGCCAAAAACATTCAGTACTTC. Its protein product is CASSNPGQSALAKNIQYF. The chain recombines TRBV28 with TRBJ2-4, with D possibly being TRBD1 (6 bases). The length of the CDR3 is 18 residues. V dropped 5 bases and J dropped 0 bases, with 20 bases sitting between them. Germline CDR1 and CDR2: MDHEN and SYDVKM.

This clone has only one observation. This chain links TRBV6-6 with TRBJ2-2; 7 nucleotides match TRBD2. V shed 7 bases, J shed 6 bases, and the junction held 5 bases outside the gene matches. This CDR3 region has 13 residues. The germline V gene has CDR1 MNHNY and CDR2 SVGAGI (reference sequence). DNA of the CDR3: TGTGCCAGCACCAGAGGACTAGCCGGGGAGCTGTTTTTT. Amino acid sequence: CASTRGLAGELFF.

This chain joins TRBV9 and TRBJ2-5; D possibly corresponds to TRBD2 (5 bases). Deletions cut 0 bases from V and 5 bases from J, with 14 bases between. Per germline, CDR1 SGDLS and CDR2 YYNGEE. This CDR3 contains 15 residues. Here the CDR3 DNA reads TGTGCCAGCAGCGTAGGGGTTTCTTGGAGGGAGACCCAGTACTTC. Translated: CASSVGVSWRETQYF.

This chain uses TRBV7-9 with TRBJ2-1; 8 bases match TRBD2. This CDR3 is built from 14 residues. V trimming: 6 bases; J trimming: 4 bases; junction bases outside the gene matches: 5. Germline-derived CDR1 and CDR2 are SEHNR and FQNEAQ (reference sequence). CDR3 loop: CASSLTSGYNEQFF. The CDR3 bases are TGTGCCAGCAGTCTCACTAGCGGTTACAATGAGCAGTTCTTC.

This sequence joins TRBV7-2 and TRBJ1-1; possibly TRBD1 for D (5 bases). Germline lookup yields CDR1 SGHTA and CDR2 FQGNSA. The CDR3 is made up of 13 amino acids. V was cut by 10 bases and J by 6 bases, with 18 bases left in between. DNA of the CDR3: TGTGCCACCTCGTGGGGGACTCGCGCTGAAGCTTTCTTT. It codes for CATSWGTRAEAFF.

The rearrangement links TRBV9 to TRBJ2-1; possible D gene TRBD1, 5 bases. V lost 4 bases, J lost 6 bases, and 8 bases lay in between. In germline, CDR1 is SGDLS, CDR2 YYNGEE. The CDR3 extends over 12 amino acids. This CDR3 is CASSPQGNEQFF. The CDR3 DNA follows: TGTGCCAGCAGCCCTCAGGGCAATGAGCAGTTCTTC.

The genes are TRBV11-2 and TRBJ2-2; perhaps TRBD1 as D (6 bases). V lost 5 bases and J 3 bases, leaving 13 bases between the germline ends. The germline gives CDR1 SGHAT, CDR2 FQNNGV. The CDR3 loop spans 15 amino acids. CDR3 residues: CASSPRQVYTGELFF. The CDR3 DNA sequence: TGTGCCAGCAGCCCCCGACAGGTCTACACCGGGGAGCTGTTTTTT.

The chain employs TRBV11-2 and TRBJ1-5, with a possible D match to TRBD1 (5 bases). V lost 1 base and J 3 bases, leaving 7 bases between the germline ends. Germline V gives CDR1 SGHAT, CDR2 FQNNGV. The CDR3 is made up of 14 amino acids. For the CDR3, the DNA is TGTGCCAGCAGCTTAGCAGGGTTCAATCAGCCCCAGCATTTT. This gives the protein CASSLAGFNQPQHF.

In its sample, this clone is medium-sized. The V and J genes are TRBV18 and TRBJ1-5, with a weak D call TRBD1 (5 bases). The CDR3 has 14 residues. Germline CDR1 and CDR2: KGHSH and LQKENI. Trimming pared 5 bases from V and 2 bases from J, leaving 10 bases between. CDR3 DNA: TGTGCCAGCTCATTCGAAGGGGGCAATCAGCCCCAGCATTTT. Its translation: CASSFEGGNQPQHF.

The chain is built from TRBV5-6 and TRBJ2-7, with TRBD2 matching over 7 bases. This CDR3 is 14 amino acids long. V trimming: 2 bases; J trimming: 2 bases; junction bases outside the gene matches: 4. CDR1 is SGHDT, CDR2 YYEEEE, per germline. The CDR3 spells CASSFLAVPYEQYF. Written as DNA, the CDR3 is TGTGCCAGCAGCTTCCTAGCGGTTCCCTACGAGCAGTACTTC.

V gene TRBV30 combines with J gene TRBJ1-1; tentative D call: TRBD1 (5 bases). Trimming removed 3 bases at V and 0 bases at J, with 8 bases between. Per the germline V gene, CDR1 is GTSNPN and CDR2 is SVGIG (reference sequence). The CDR3 runs 13 residues. DNA for the CDR3: TGTGCCTGGAGGGGGGGGTTGAACACTGAAGCTTTCTTT. Protein product: CAWRGGLNTEAFF.

The chain couples TRBV5-1 to TRBJ2-1, with 7 bases lining up with TRBD2. The germline gives CDR1 SGHRS, CDR2 YFSETQ. The J segment lost 2 bases and the V segment lost 0 bases, leaving 5 bases of the junction unmatched. The CDR3 length is 16 residues. The CDR3: CASSLVLAETYNEQFF. The CDR3, as DNA: TGCGCCAGCAGCTTGGTTCTAGCGGAGACCTACAATGAGCAGTTCTTC.

The V call is TRBV7-3, the J call TRBJ2-5; 8 bases agree with TRBD2. The ends lost 5 bases at V and 3 bases at J; junction bases unmatched: 8. CDR1 and CDR2 (germline): SGHTA, FQGTGA. The length of the CDR3 is 15 residues. For the CDR3, the DNA is TGTGCCAGCAGCAAGACTAGCGCGACTGAAGAGACCCAGTACTTC. This codes for CASSKTSATEETQYF. Filled out from reference TRBV7-3 and TRBJ2-5, the complete variable domain reads GAGVSQTPSNKVTEKGKYVELRCDPISGHTALYWYRQSLGQGPEFLIYFQGTGAADDSGLPNDRFFAVRPEGSVSTLKIQRTERGDSAVYLCASSKTSATEETQYFGPGTRLLVL.

The chain uses TRBV30 and TRBJ1-1, with D possibly being TRBD1 (5 bases). Germline V CDR1 and CDR2: GTSNPN, SVGIG (reference sequence). The V end was cut by 4 bases, the J end by 7 bases, with 16 bases between. This CDR3 region has 13 residues. DNA for the CDR3: TGTGCCTGGAATTTCAGGGTGAAGGATGAAGCTTTCTTT. This codes for CAWNFRVKDEAFF.

This chain connects TRBV9 to TRBJ2-1; 9 bases map to TRBD1. This CDR3 is built from 16 residues. V shed 4 bases, J shed 2 bases, and the junction held 7 bases outside the gene matches. From germline, CDR1 is SGDLS and CDR2 YYNGEE. CDR3 nucleotides: TGTGCCAGCAGCTTGCGGGGGACAGGGCCCTACAATGAGCAGTTCTTC. This encodes CASSLRGTGPYNEQFF. Drawing the rest from reference TRBV9 and TRBJ2-1, the complete variable domain is DSGVTQTPKHLITATGQRVTLRCSPRSGDLSVYWYQQSLDQGLQFLIQYYNGEERAKGNILERFSAQQFPDLHSELNLSSLELGDSALYFCASSLRGTGPYNEQFFGPGTRLTVL.

The rearrangement uses TRBV27 and TRBJ1-1; D remains unclear. The CDR3 contains 14 residues. The germline V gene encodes CDR1 MNHEY and CDR2 SMNVEV (reference sequence). V was clipped by 0 bases and J by 10 bases, with 15 bases between them. CDR3 loop: CASSLSGPGLVAFF. CDR3 coding DNA: TGTGCCAGCAGTTTATCTGGACCGGGATTAGTAGCTTTCTTT.

The gene calls are TRBV28 and TRBJ1-1; D perhaps matches TRBD1 (5 bases). CDR3 length: 13 amino acids. Germline V lookup: CDR1 MDHEN, CDR2 SYDVKM. Trimming stripped 2 bases from V and 3 bases from J, with 7 bases between. CDR3 nucleotides: TGTGCCAGCAGTTTAACGGGGGACACTGAAGCTTTCTTT. It translates to CASSLTGDTEAFF.

The gene calls are TRBV5-1 and TRBJ1-2; the D is unclear. The CDR3 has 14 residues. The ends were cut back, 4 bases at V and 1 base at J, with 11 bases in the middle. Germline lookup yields CDR1 SGHRS and CDR2 YFSETQ. This CDR3 reads CASSPRDSNYGYTF. In DNA, the CDR3 is TGCGCCAGCAGCCCACGGGATAGTAACTATGGCTACACCTTC.

This clone was seen once. V is TRBV4-3 and J is TRBJ2-1; possible D gene TRBD1, 5 bases. The germline CDR1 and CDR2 sequences are LGHNA and YSLEER. V lost 0 bases, J lost 0 bases, and 12 bases lay in between. This CDR3 has 17 amino acids. This CDR3 reads CASSQDGQGYSYNEQFF. The CDR3 DNA reads TGCGCCAGCAGCCAAGATGGTCAGGGATACTCCTACAATGAGCAGTTCTTC.